Listed here are 8 T cell receptor beta chains from one sample, sequenced in a study of blood T cell repertoires in COVID-19. Method: immunoSEQ multiplex PCR; TCRdb's copy keeps in-frame clones and lacks some. The sample lists fewer than 250,000 clones; 70% to 90% were seen once. Material for sequencing was peripheral blood. The receptors shown here come from a woman aged 40 to 50 who had recovered from COVID-19.

The V gene is TRBV18, the J gene TRBJ2-7; tentatively, D is TRBD2 (6 bases). Trimming shortened V by 6 bases and J by 0 bases, and 15 bases separated the two germline ends. Germline assignment: CDR1 KGHSH and CDR2 LQKENI. This CDR3 has 15 residues. CDR3 in amino acids: CASSAGLTSSYEQYF. DNA for the CDR3: TGTGCCAGCTCGGCGGGACTGACGAGCTCCTACGAGCAGTACTTC.

The chain combines TRBV30 with TRBJ2-2, with D tentatively TRBD2 (6 bases). V lost 2 bases and J lost 4, with 17 bases in between. The length of the CDR3 is 16 residues. Germline V gives CDR1 GTSNPN, CDR2 SVGIG (reference sequence). CDR3 sequence reads: CAWSPLWGESTGELFF. The CDR3 region has the DNA TGTGCCTGGAGTCCGCTTTGGGGGGAGAGCACCGGGGAGCTGTTTTTT.

CDR3 nucleotides: TGCGCCAGCAGCCAAGACTGGGGGGGATCCGAAACCTACGAGCAGTACTTC. It encodes CASSQDWGGSETYEQYF. This sequence joins TRBV4-1 and TRBJ2-7; the match to TRBD2 covers 7 bases. The CDR3 runs 17 residues. The ends lost 0 bases at V and 2 bases at J; junction bases unmatched: 10. Germline V gene lookup returns CDR1 MGHRA and CDR2 YSYEKL.

This clone was detected a few times. This CDR3 reads CASSRRDVGHDLHF. For the CDR3, the DNA is TGTGCCAGCAGCCGGCGGGATGTGGGTCACGACCTCCACTTT. The rearrangement links TRBV2 to TRBJ1-6; D gene unclear. CDR3 size: 14 residues. V was shortened by 6 bases and J by 15 bases, with 21 bases between the two germline ends. Germline V CDR1 and CDR2: SNHLY, FYNNEI.

J is TRBJ1-5 and V is TRBV28; D is perhaps TRBD1 (5 bases). The CDR3 is 15 amino acids. The ends were cut back, 6 bases at V and 0 bases at J, with 12 bases in the middle. Germline CDR1 is MDHEN and CDR2 is SYDVKM. CDR3 coding DNA: TGTGCCAGCAGACCAGGACAACATAGCAATCAGCCCCAGCATTTT. Amino acids: CASRPGQHSNQPQHF.

The chain uses TRBV15 and TRBJ1-2; 8 bases agree with TRBD1. Germline-derived CDR1 and CDR2 are LNHNV and YYDKDF (reference sequence). The trim removed 1 base at V and 5 bases at J, leaving 3 bases unmatched. The CDR3 is made up of 14 amino acids. The chain's CDR3 is CATSRGQGNYGYTF. The CDR3 region has the DNA TGTGCCACCAGCAGAGGACAGGGGAATTATGGCTACACCTTC. The full variable domain, in which reference TRBV15 and TRBJ1-2 provide the parts outside the CDR3, is DAMVIQNPRYQVTQFGKPVTLSCSQTLNHNVMYWYQQKSSQAPKLLFHYYDKDFNNEADTPDNFQSRRPNTSFCFLDIRSPGLGDTAMYLCATSRGQGNYGYTFGSGTRLTVV.

This clone was picked up a small number of times. The rearrangement joins TRBV21-1 to TRBJ1-5. TRBV21-1 has pseudogene status. There are 17 residues in the CDR3. This CDR3 reads CASTLPRTKISNQPQHF. DNA for the CDR3: TGTGCCAGCACCCTACCCCGAACTAAGATTAGCAATCAGCCCCAGCATTTT.

The chain employs TRBV19 and TRBJ1-3, with 7 bases fitting TRBD1. The CDR3 totals 16 residues. The germline V gene has CDR1 LNHDA and CDR2 SQIVND (reference sequence). V dropped 4 bases and J dropped 0; count of bases not matched to a gene: 6. The CDR3 DNA sequence: TGTGCCAGTAGTAACGGACAGGAGCACTCTGGAAACACCATATATTTT. This gives the protein CASSNGQEHSGNTIYF.